Sequencing of this T cell receptor beta chain was carried out in a study of cytomegalovirus exposure and HLA in healthy donors. The J segment lost 4 bases and the V segment lost 1 base, leaving 6 bases of the junction unmatched. This CDR3 is built from 14 residues. Germline V lookup: CDR1 GTSNPN, CDR2 SVGIG (reference sequence). PCR amplification relied on 60 Vbeta primers (plus 13 Jbeta primers). Only in-frame clones appear in the TCRdb table, and some are missing; sequencing was by immunoSEQ multiplex PCR. The sample contains under 200,000 clones, roughly 80% of which appear only once. The clonotype comes from a boy aged 2 to 9 in good health and CMV-seronegative. This chain joins TRBV30 and TRBJ1-1; TRBD1 matches 7 bases. Sequencing was performed on PBMCs. The CDR3 is CAWSETGMGTEAFF. For the CDR3, the DNA is TGTGCCTGGAGTGAGACAGGGATGGGCACTGAAGCTTTCTTT.